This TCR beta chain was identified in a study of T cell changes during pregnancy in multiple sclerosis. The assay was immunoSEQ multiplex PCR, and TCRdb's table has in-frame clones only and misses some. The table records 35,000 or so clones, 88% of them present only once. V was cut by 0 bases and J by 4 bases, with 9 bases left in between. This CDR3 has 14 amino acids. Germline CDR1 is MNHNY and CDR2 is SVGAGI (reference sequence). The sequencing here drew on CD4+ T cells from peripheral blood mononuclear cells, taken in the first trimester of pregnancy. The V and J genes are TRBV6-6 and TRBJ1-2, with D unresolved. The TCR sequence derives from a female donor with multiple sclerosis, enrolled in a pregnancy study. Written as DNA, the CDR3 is TGTGCCAGCAGTTACTCGGAGCCATCCTATGGCTACACCTTC. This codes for CASSYSEPSYGYTF.